The rows below give T cell receptor beta chains drawn from one sample of a study of identical twins. In TCRdb, the 5' RACE reads were re-called with MiXCR into one record per CDR3 protein. This sample has about 530,000 distinct CDR3 sequences, with 13% to 15% found just once. In addition, the sample was reused for a study of yellow fever vaccine responses in identical twins.

Sequencing was done on a sample of CD4+ T cells sorted from blood. The receptors derive from a woman in her late teens or twenties in good health. CDR3s include the opening cysteine and the closing phenylalanine or tryptophan. The D gene is left open where the match is weak. Size tells how often a clone was seen (once, few, many) or the class of an expanded clone, and some rows leave it out.

D gene,V gene,clone size,J gene,CDR3 protein,CDR3 DNA
NA,TRBV15,NA,TRBJ2-3,CATTQLDTDTQYF,TGTGCCACCACCCAACTGGACACAGATACGCAGTATTTT
TRBD2,TRBV7-9,few,TRBJ2-3,CASSLRTVAGETDTQYF,TGTGCCAGCAGCCTCCGAACGGTGGCGGGGGAGACAGATACGCAGTATTTT
NA,TRBV6-1,NA,TRBJ1-6,CASSAGREGSPLHF,TGTGCCAGCAGTGCAGGGAGGGAGGGTTCACCCCTCCACTTT
TRBD1,TRBV28,NA,TRBJ2-2,CASRTGGQGGELFF,TGTGCCAGCAGGACAGGGGGGCAGGGCGGGGAGCTGTTTTTT
TRBD1,TRBV10-3,many,TRBJ2-7,CAISVGQGVYEQYF,TGTGCCATCAGTGTTGGACAGGGGGTCTACGAGCAGTACTTC
TRBD2,TRBV11-2,NA,TRBJ2-3,CASSFTSGGGITDTQYF,TGTGCCAGCAGCTTTACCTCTGGGGGAGGGATCACAGATACGCAGTATTTT
TRBD1,TRBV5-1,NA,TRBJ2-1,CASSSWIGTGNEQFF,TGCGCCAGCAGCTCCTGGATCGGGACAGGCAATGAGCAGTTCTTC
TRBD2,TRBV27,few,TRBJ2-1,CASSPRAPGSGGVYNEQFF,TGTGCCAGCAGTCCTCGTGCCCCGGGGAGCGGGGGGGTATACAATGAGCAGTTCTTC
TRBD2,TRBV5-1,many,TRBJ2-7,CASSPIPLQRDSRYEQYF,TGCGCCAGCAGCCCCATCCCACTCCAGCGGGATTCGCGATACGAGCAGTACTTC
NA,TRBV5-1,NA,TRBJ2-3,CASSWTPSTDTQYF,TGCGCCAGCAGCTGGACACCGAGCACAGATACGCAGTATTTT
NA,TRBV19,NA,TRBJ2-1,CARGSGYNEQFF,TGTGCCCGTGGTTCCGGCTACAATGAGCAGTTCTTC
NA,TRBV5-1,NA,TRBJ1-1,CASSTGGANLNTEAFF,TGCGCCAGCAGCACCGGGGGCGCGAACCTGAACACTGAAGCTTTCTTT
TRBD2,TRBV5-1,NA,TRBJ2-7,CASSIGLAGVREQYF,TGCGCCAGCAGCATAGGACTAGCGGGAGTCAGAGAGCAGTACTTC
NA,TRBV10-3,NA,TRBJ2-3,CAIRDRISDTQYF,TGTGCCATCAGAGATCGGATCTCAGATACGCAGTATTTT
NA,TRBV3-1,few,TRBJ1-1,CASSQGLSPNTEAFF,TGTGCCAGCAGCCAAGGACTCTCCCCGAACACTGAAGCTTTCTTT
NA,TRBV6-5,few,TRBJ2-7,CASRLAEGSSYEQYF,TGTGCCAGCAGGTTAGCGGAGGGGAGCTCCTACGAGCAGTACTTC
NA,TRBV10-3,NA,TRBJ2-7,CAIKSAYEQYF,TGTGCCATCAAATCCGCCTACGAGCAGTACTTC